This is a list of T cell receptor beta chains from one sample in a study of blood T cell repertoires in COVID-19. Sequenced by immunoSEQ multiplex PCR; TCRdb stores in-frame clones only, minus some. The sample consists of more than 90,000 clones, about 89% of them appearing once. The specimen was peripheral blood. Receptors originate from a man aged 40-49 years with acute or convalescent COVID-19. CDR3s include the opening cysteine and the closing phenylalanine or tryptophan. A D gene is named only where the DNA matches it firmly. Clone size is given for some rows only: seen once, a few or many times, or a class if the clone is expanded.

>-|TRBD1|TRBJ1-2|TRBV7-9
CASSSGQGAIYGYTF
TGTGCCAGCAGCTCGGGACAGGGGGCGATCTATGGCTACACCTTC
>-|-|TRBJ2-1|TRBV2
CASTDNNEQFF
TGTGCCAGCACTGACAACAATGAGCAGTTCTTC
>few|TRBD1|TRBJ2-1|TRBV5-1
CASSTGQGAIEQFF
TGCGCCAGCAGCACGGGACAGGGGGCGATTGAGCAGTTCTTC
>few|TRBD1|TRBJ1-4|TRBV28
CASSFETGDEKLFF
TGTGCCAGCAGTTTCGAAACAGGGGATGAAAAACTGTTTTTT
>-|-|TRBJ1-4|TRBV4-1
CASSLPRGRVKLFF
TGCGCCAGCAGCCTCCCCCGTGGCAGGGTCAAACTGTTTTTT
>-|TRBD1|TRBJ2-6|TRBV3-1/TRBV3-2
CASSQGQMTGFTGANVLTF
TGTGCCAGCAGCCAAGGGCAAATGACAGGGTTTACTGGGGCCAACGTCCTGACTTTC
>-|-|TRBJ2-7|TRBV6-5
CASSYRRDAPYEQYF
TGTGCCAGCAGTTATAGGCGGGATGCGCCCTACGAGCAGTACTTC
>few|-|TRBJ1-6|TRBV5-8
CASSLDGADNSPLHF
TGTGCCAGCAGCTTGGATGGGGCCGACAATTCACCCCTCCACTTT
>-|TRBD1|TRBJ2-5|TRBV5-4
CASSLKFGTAAGTQYF
TGTGCCAGCAGCTTGAAGTTTGGGACAGCGGCCGGGACCCAGTACTTC
>once|-|TRBJ2-6|TRBV6-7
CASSYSTGREPSGANVLTF
TGTGCCAGCAGTTACTCGACAGGTAGAGAACCCTCTGGGGCCAACGTCCTGACTTTC
>-|TRBD1|TRBJ1-4|TRBV19
CASSPQTGGTNEKLFF
TGTGCCAGTAGTCCCCAGACAGGGGGCACTAATGAAAAACTGTTTTTT
>-|-|TRBJ1-5|TRBV27
CASSFSEVQPQHF
TGTGCCAGCAGTTTTTCTGAGGTGCAGCCCCAGCATTTT
>-|-|TRBJ1-1|TRBV5-5
CASSFVGAPEAFF
TGTGCCAGCAGTTTCGTGGGGGCGCCTGAAGCTTTCTTT
>-|TRBD1|TRBJ1-5|TRBV19
CASSMWGQGYGQPQHF
TGTGCCAGTAGTATGTGGGGACAGGGATACGGTCAGCCCCAGCATTTT
>-|-|TRBJ2-7|TRBV9
CASSVEAYGDEQYF
TGTGCCAGCAGCGTAGAGGCGTACGGGGATGAGCAGTACTTC
>-|-|TRBJ2-1|TRBV6-5
CASRGGRDAYNEQFF
TGTGCCAGCAGGGGGGGGCGGGATGCCTACAATGAGCAGTTCTTC
>-|TRBD2|TRBJ2-2|TRBV9
CASRRGLENTGELFF
TGTGCCAGCAGGCGGGGACTAGAGAACACCGGGGAGCTGTTTTTT
>-|-|TRBJ2-5|TRBV24-1
CATSDRGSETQYF
TGTGCCACCAGTGACAGGGGTTCAGAGACCCAGTACTTC
>-|TRBD2|TRBJ2-1|TRBV11-2
CASSLGRLAGSRQFF
TGTGCCAGCAGCTTAGGAAGACTAGCGGGCAGTCGGCAGTTCTTC
>few|TRBD1|TRBJ1-1|TRBV7-2
CASSPDRGQLGEAFF
TGTGCCAGCAGCCCTGACAGGGGGCAACTTGGTGAAGCTTTCTTT
>-|-|TRBJ1-5|TRBV3-1/TRBV3-2
CASSVDLRGQPQHF
TGTGCCAGCAGCGTAGATCTGCGGGGCCAGCCCCAGCATTTT
>-|TRBD1|TRBJ1-2|TRBV2
CAKNRGQGPNYGYTF
TGTGCCAAGAACCGAGGACAGGGACCCAACTATGGCTACACCTTC
>-|TRBD1|TRBJ1-4|TRBV11-2
CASSVGQGGEKLFF
TGTGCCAGCAGCGTTGGACAGGGCGGAGAAAAACTGTTTTTT
>-|-|TRBJ1-1|TRBV27
CASSAGVNTEAFF
TGTGCCAGCTCGGCGGGGGTGAACACTGAAGCTTTCTTT
>-|-|TRBJ1-2|TRBV14
CASSQSGHGYTF
TGTGCCAGCAGCCAATCAGGGCATGGCTACACCTTC
>-|TRBD2|TRBJ2-5|TRBV7-9
CASSRPLAGVQETQYF
TGTGCCAGCAGCCGCCCCCTAGCGGGAGTACAAGAGACCCAGTACTTC
>once|-|TRBJ1-1|TRBV3-1/TRBV3-2
CASSQGGQINTEAFF
TGTGCCAGCAGCCAAGGGGGACAAATCAACACTGAAGCTTTCTTT